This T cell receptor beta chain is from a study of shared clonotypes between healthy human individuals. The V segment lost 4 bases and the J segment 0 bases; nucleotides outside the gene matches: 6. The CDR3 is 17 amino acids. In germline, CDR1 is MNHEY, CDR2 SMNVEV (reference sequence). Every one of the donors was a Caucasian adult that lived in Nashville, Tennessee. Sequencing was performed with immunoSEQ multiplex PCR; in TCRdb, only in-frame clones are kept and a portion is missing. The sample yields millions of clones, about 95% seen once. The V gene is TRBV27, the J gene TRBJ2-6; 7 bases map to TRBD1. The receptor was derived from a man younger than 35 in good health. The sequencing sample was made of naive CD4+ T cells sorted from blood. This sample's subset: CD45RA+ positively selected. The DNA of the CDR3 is TGTGCCAGCAGTTCCGGGACAGCGGTCTCTGGGGCCAACGTCCTGACTTTC. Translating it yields CASSSGTAVSGANVLTF. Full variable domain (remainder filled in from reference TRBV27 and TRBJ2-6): EAQVTQNPRYLITVTGKKLTVTCSQNMNHEYMSWYRQDPGLGLRQIYYSMNVEVTDKGDVPEGYKVSRKEKRNFPLILESPSPNQTSLYFCASSSGTAVSGANVLTFGAGSRLTVL.